Here is one TCR beta chain with its context. Repertoires were generated with immunoSEQ multiplex PCR, while TCRdb's copy carries only in-frame clones and drops some. The sample lists more than 150,000 clones; 85% to 90% were seen once. V dropped 9 bases and J dropped 2; count of bases not matched to a gene: 12. This CDR3 spans 16 amino acids. Germline-derived CDR1 and CDR2 are KGHDR and SFDVKD. The data are from a study of T cell responses to AZD1222 COVID-19 vaccine. The TCR originated in an adult in good health. Specimen: peripheral blood, collected on day 0 of AZD1222 vaccination. The chain is built from TRBV24-1 and TRBJ2-5; TRBD2 agrees at 9 bases. The CDR3 sequence: CATHRRVAGEQETQYF. The CDR3 DNA reads TGTGCCACCCACCGTCGAGTAGCGGGGGAGCAAGAGACCCAGTACTTC.